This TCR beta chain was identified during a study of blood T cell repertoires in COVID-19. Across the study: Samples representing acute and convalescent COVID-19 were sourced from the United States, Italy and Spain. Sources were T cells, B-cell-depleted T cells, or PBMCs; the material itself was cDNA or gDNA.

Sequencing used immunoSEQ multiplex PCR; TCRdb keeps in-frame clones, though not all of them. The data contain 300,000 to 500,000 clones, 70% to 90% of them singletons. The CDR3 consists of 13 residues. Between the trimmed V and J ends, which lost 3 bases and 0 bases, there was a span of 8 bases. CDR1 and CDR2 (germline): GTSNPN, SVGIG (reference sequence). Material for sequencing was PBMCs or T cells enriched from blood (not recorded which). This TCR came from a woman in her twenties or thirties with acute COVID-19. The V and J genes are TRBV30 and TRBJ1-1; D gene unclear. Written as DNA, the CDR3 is TGTGCCTGGAGGATGGGAGTGAACACTGAAGCTTTCTTT. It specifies CAWRMGVNTEAFF.